This T cell receptor (beta chain) was identified during a study of T cell responses to AZD1222 COVID-19 vaccine. Study-wide context: Second doses that came at about 4 or about 12 weeks were put together. Study-level results: Most donors were white British, females outnumbered males, and clonal diversity was possibly underestimated. A rise in Spike-specific TCR breadth and depth followed two AZD1222 doses.

As to this clone: Its antigen is not identified.

Germline lookup yields CDR1 SGHAT and CDR2 FQNNGV. V was clipped by 5 bases and J by 9 bases, with 10 bases between them. The CDR3 length is 11 residues. Repertoires were generated with immunoSEQ multiplex PCR, while TCRdb's copy carries only in-frame clones and drops some. The table lists 100,000 to 150,000 clones, around 84% of them singletons, with more than 6.5% in the top ten. This TCR derives from an adult in good health. The gene calls are TRBV11-2 and TRBJ2-5; D not certain. This material consisted of peripheral blood, taken on day 0 of AZD1222 vaccination. This CDR3 is CASSPTSAQYF. The CDR3 DNA sequence: TGTGCCAGCAGCCCCACATCGGCCCAGTACTTC.